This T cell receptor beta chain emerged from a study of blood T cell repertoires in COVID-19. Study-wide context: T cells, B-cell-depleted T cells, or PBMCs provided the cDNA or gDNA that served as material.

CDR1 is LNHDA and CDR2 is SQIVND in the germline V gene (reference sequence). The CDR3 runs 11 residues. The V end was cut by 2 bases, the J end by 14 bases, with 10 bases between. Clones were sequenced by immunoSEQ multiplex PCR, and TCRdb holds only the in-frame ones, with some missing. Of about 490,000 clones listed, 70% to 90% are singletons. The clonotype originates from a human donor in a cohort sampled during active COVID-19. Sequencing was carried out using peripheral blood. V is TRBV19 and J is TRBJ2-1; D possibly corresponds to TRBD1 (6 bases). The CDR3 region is CASSINRDKFF. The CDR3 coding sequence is TGTGCCAGTAGTATAAACAGGGATAAGTTCTTC.